This paragraph reports one T cell receptor beta chain. Its antigen is undetermined. Only in-frame clones appear in the TCRdb table, and some are missing; sequencing was by immunoSEQ multiplex PCR. Here the sample spans roughly 91,000 clones, about 85% being singletons. The sample belongs to a study of T cell responses to AZD1222 COVID-19 vaccine. Study-level points and caveats: Just six people given AZD1222 tested seropositive at baseline. In a largely white British group with more females than males, clonal diversity was possibly underestimated. Of spike-specific TCRs, nearly half reportedly target regions left unmutated in variants.

Per germline, CDR1 MRHNA and CDR2 SNTAGT. V lost 6 bases, J lost 3 bases, and 14 bases stayed unmatched. The CDR3 runs 18 residues. This chain uses TRBV6-4 with TRBJ2-3, with 11 positions matching TRBD2. The input for sequencing was peripheral blood, taken on day 0 of AZD1222 vaccination. The sequence was obtained from an adult in good health. The CDR3 bases are TGTGCCAGCAGGAACCCATTGCCGACTAGCGGGAAGACAGATACGCAGTATTTT. Protein sequence: CASRNPLPTSGKTDTQYF.